This T cell receptor (beta chain) originates from a study of CD8 T cells in Susac syndrome. The CDR3 covers 14 residues. Germline V gene sequence: CDR1 SQVTM, CDR2 ANQGSEA. V lost 7 bases, J lost 2 bases, and 14 bases lay in between. A quantity of roughly 0.5 to 1 ug RNA underwent reverse transcription using random hexamers. TCRdb re-derived calls from the immunoSEQ multiplex PCR reads in MiXCR, one entry per CDR3 protein. The sample consists of some 140,000 distinct CDR3 sequences, around 95% of them appearing once. This TCR derives from a human donor with Susac syndrome. Specimen: CD8+ T cells from PBMCs. The chain recombines TRBV29-1 with TRBJ2-2; tentative D call: TRBD2 (6 bases). CDR3 sequence (DNA): TGCAGCGCCTTAGGGACTTTAAACACCGGGGAGCTGTTTTTT. It encodes CSALGTLNTGELFF.